Listed here are 21 T cell receptor beta chains from one sample, sequenced in a study of CD4+ T cells in melanoma (dated by TCRdb to between 2020 and 2023). The method behind the library was the immunoSEQ multiplex PCR assay. What TCRdb holds here is the immuneACCESS table cut down to in-frame rearrangements. Part of the clones is not present; checked against another copy, under half of the missing clones reflect an unresolved V gene, and the others are unexplained. The sample contains some 110,000 clones, about 92% of them found a single time. Around 3% of the sample belongs to the ten largest clones. The sequencing sample was made of peripheral blood. Receptor source: a human donor with melanoma.

The sample holds one count of this clone. This chain connects TRBV4-1 to TRBJ2-3; 7 bases are shared with TRBD1. Trimming removed 1 base from V and 0 bases from J; junction bases left unmatched: 4. This CDR3 is built from 16 residues. Germline V CDR1 and CDR2: MGHRA, YSYEKL. The CDR3 is CASSQVGTVSTDTQYF. The CDR3 DNA follows: TGCGCCAGCAGCCAAGTCGGGACAGTGAGCACAGATACGCAGTATTTT.

The chain joins TRBV28 to TRBJ1-1; no clear D gene. The CDR3 has 13 residues. V was shortened by 7 bases and J by 5 bases, with 14 bases between the two germline ends. Germline values: CDR1 MDHEN, CDR2 SYDVKM. CDR3 nucleotides: TGTGCCAGCATAGAGGGTCTGGAGACTGAAGCTTTCTTT. Amino acids: CASIEGLETEAFF.

The J gene is TRBJ2-5, the V gene TRBV19; TRBD2 agrees at 15 bases. The CDR3 is 15 amino acids. Looked up from germline, CDR1 is LNHDA and CDR2 is SQIVND (reference sequence). The J segment lost 5 bases and the V segment lost 6 bases, leaving 4 bases of the junction unmatched. CDR3 bases: TGTGCCAGTAGGGGACTAGCGGGAGGTTCTGAGACCCAGTACTTC. Its translation is CASRGLAGGSETQYF.

This chain uses TRBV19 with TRBJ1-1; 9 bases fit TRBD1. CDR3 length: 13 amino acids. Germline CDR1 reads LNHDA; CDR2 reads SQIVND (reference sequence). Trimming cost V 4 bases and J 5 bases; bases outside gene matches: 2. CDR3 residues: CASSRDRETEAFF. CDR3 bases: TGTGCCAGTAGTAGGGACAGGGAAACTGAAGCTTTCTTT.

The V and J genes are TRBV27 and TRBJ2-1; perhaps TRBD1 as D (6 bases). Trimming shortened V by 4 bases and J by 3 bases, and 19 bases separated the two germline ends. This CDR3 comprises 17 residues. Germline V gives CDR1 MNHEY, CDR2 SMNVEV (reference sequence). The CDR3, as DNA: TGTGCCAGCAGTTCCAAACAGGGAAGGGGGTACTACAATGAGCAGTTCTTC. Translating it yields CASSSKQGRGYYNEQFF.

The rearrangement links TRBV19 to TRBJ2-2; no firm D call. Trimming took off 0 bases at V and 5 bases at J, with 10 bases between the two ends. The CDR3 length is 15 residues. Germline loops: CDR1 LNHDA, CDR2 SQIVND (reference sequence). CDR3 nucleotide sequence: TGTGCCAGTAGTATAGATCTCCCACAGACCGGGGAGCTGTTTTTT. It specifies CASSIDLPQTGELFF.

The CDR3 DNA sequence: TGTGCCAGCTCACCAGGAGTGGAGGTTAACTATGGCTACACCTTC. Protein sequence: CASSPGVEVNYGYTF. The chain recombines TRBV18 with TRBJ1-2, with D hard to call. This CDR3 spans 15 amino acids. Trimming left V 2 bases short and J 1 base short, with 11 bases between. Per the germline V gene, CDR1 is KGHSH and CDR2 is LQKENI.

The V and J genes are TRBV4-1 and TRBJ2-3; TRBD2 matches at 7 bases. Per germline, CDR1 MGHRA and CDR2 YSYEKL. Trimming took 3 bases from V and 0 from J; bases not matched to a gene: 6. The CDR3 consists of 16 residues. The CDR3 is CASSHDRGESTDTQYF. The DNA of the CDR3 is TGCGCCAGCAGCCATGACCGGGGGGAAAGCACAGATACGCAGTATTTT.

The chain joins TRBV11-3 to TRBJ2-7; D perhaps matches TRBD2 (6 bases). The V gene's germline CDR1 is SGHNT and CDR2 YENEEA. Trimming took off 3 bases at V and 3 bases at J, with 9 bases between the two ends. There are 13 residues in the CDR3. Here the CDR3 DNA reads TGTGCCAGCAGCTTGCGGGGAGACTACGAGCAGTACTTC. Translating gives CASSLRGDYEQYF.

The chain couples TRBV7-6 to TRBJ2-3, with TRBD2 identical over 11 bases. V was clipped by 5 bases and J by 2 bases; unmatched bases: 15. Per germline, CDR1 SGHVS and CDR2 FNYEAQ. CDR3 length: 19 amino acids. DNA of the CDR3: TGTGCCAGCAGCCGGACTAGCGGGTGGAACCACGCTTACACAGATACGCAGTATTTT. Amino acids: CASSRTSGWNHAYTDTQYF.

Only one count was recorded for this clone. The chain uses TRBV19 and TRBJ2-6; 7 bases are a match to TRBD1. Germline lookup yields CDR1 LNHDA and CDR2 SQIVND (reference sequence). J was trimmed by 0 bases and V by 8 bases; bases with no gene match: 4. This CDR3 is built from 15 residues. CDR3: CASSDRASGANVLTF. In DNA, the CDR3 is TGTGCCAGTTCTGACAGGGCCTCTGGGGCCAACGTCCTGACTTTC. Complete variable domain (other parts from reference TRBV19 and TRBJ2-6): DGGITQSPKYLFRKEGQNVTLSCEQNLNHDAMYWYRQDPGQGLRLIYYSQIVNDFQKGDIAEGYSVSREKKESFPLTVTSAQKNPTAFYLCASSDRASGANVLTFGAGSRLTVL.

The chain employs TRBV14 and TRBJ1-1; D gene unclear. Germline loops: CDR1 SGHDN, CDR2 FVKESK. V shed 0 bases and J shed 3 bases, with 8 bases lying between them. The length of the CDR3 is 14 residues. The CDR3 here is CASSQEFSYTEAFF. In DNA, the CDR3 is TGTGCCAGCAGCCAAGAATTTTCGTACACTGAAGCTTTCTTT.

This rearrangement joins TRBV28 to TRBJ2-7, with a weak D call TRBD2 (6 bases). The V gene lost 2 bases and the J gene lost 6 bases, with 14 bases spanning the gap. CDR3 length: 14 residues. Germline V gene data show CDR1 as MDHEN and CDR2 as SYDVKM. DNA for the CDR3: TGTGCCAGCAGTTTAGTCCAGGGAGGAGGCGAGCAGTACTTC. It yields the protein CASSLVQGGGEQYF.

The V call is TRBV27, the J call TRBJ1-4; D remains ambiguous. The CDR3 runs to 14 residues. The germline V and J ends were trimmed by 6 bases and 0 bases, with 8 bases remaining between them. Germline V CDR1 and CDR2: MNHEY, SMNVEV (reference sequence). The CDR3: CASRPLSTNEKLFF. In DNA form, the CDR3 reads TGTGCCAGCAGACCTCTGTCAACTAATGAAAAACTGTTTTTT.

This clone was counted a few times. The same CDR3 is also encoded by other DNA sequences in this sample. This chain uses TRBV5-4 with TRBJ2-5, with D uncertain. Germline values: CDR1 SGHNT, CDR2 YYREEE (reference sequence). This CDR3 spans 11 amino acids. Trimming shortened V by 4 bases and J by 4 bases, and 5 bases separated the two germline ends. CDR3 sequence: CASSVRETQYF. DNA for the CDR3: TGTGCCAGCAGCGTACGAGAGACCCAGTACTTC.

This clone was seen more than once but under ten times. The chain recombines TRBV6-1 with TRBJ2-3, with no clear D. The V end lost 8 bases, the J end lost 2 bases, and 5 bases lay between the germline ends. CDR3 length: 11 residues. Germline V lookup: CDR1 MNHNS, CDR2 SASEGT. The CDR3 nucleotides are TGTGCCAGCGACACCACAGATACGCAGTATTTT. It translates to CASDTTDTQYF.

The chain joins TRBV7-3 to TRBJ1-2, with 8 bases identical to TRBD1. Per the germline V gene, CDR1 is SGHTA and CDR2 is FQGTGA. The CDR3 consists of 14 residues. Trimming cost V 2 bases and J 6 bases; bases outside gene matches: 5. The CDR3 loop is CASSLQRQGNGYTF. In DNA, the CDR3 is TGTGCCAGCAGCTTACAACGACAGGGGAATGGCTACACCTTC.

The J gene is TRBJ2-3, the V gene TRBV5-6; D is ambiguous. The germline gives CDR1 SGHDT, CDR2 YYEEEE. CDR3 length: 13 residues. The ends were cut back, 1 base at V and 1 base at J, with 4 bases in the middle. CDR3 DNA: TGTGCCAGCAGCTTGAAGGGCACAGATACGCAGTATTTT. Its translation is CASSLKGTDTQYF.

The chain is built from TRBV5-6 and TRBJ2-7; D unclear. The germline V and J ends were trimmed by 0 bases and 4 bases, with 5 bases remaining between them. The CDR3 length is 12 residues. The germline V gene encodes CDR1 SGHDT and CDR2 YYEEEE. The CDR3 nucleotides are TGTGCCAGCAGCTTGGCCAGATACGAGCAGTACTTC. This gives the protein CASSLARYEQYF.

This sequence joins TRBV11-2 and TRBJ2-5; D not resolved. CDR1 SGHAT and CDR2 FQNNGV come from the germline V gene. The V gene lost 6 bases and the J gene lost 2 bases, with 1 base spanning the gap. The CDR3 is made up of 10 amino acids. CDR3 in amino acids: CASSQETQYF. The CDR3 coding sequence is TGTGCCAGCAGTCAAGAGACCCAGTACTTC.

The DNA of the CDR3 is TGCGCCAGCAGCCCGGGGACTAGCGGGAGGCGCGAGCAGTACTTC. This sequence encodes CASSPGTSGRREQYF. V and J are TRBV5-1 and TRBJ2-7, with 15 nucleotides matching TRBD2. Per the germline V gene, CDR1 is SGHRS and CDR2 is YFSETQ. Trimming at V came to 4 bases and at J to 6 bases, leaving 5 bases not matched to a gene. CDR3 length equals 15 residues.